This TCR beta chain stems from a study of T cell responses to AZD1222 COVID-19 vaccine. Study information: Pooling of second doses given at about 4 or about 12 weeks was done.

A word on this clone: Its antigen is still unknown.

The J segment lost 3 bases and the V segment lost 9 bases, leaving 6 bases of the junction unmatched. Germline CDR1 KGHDR, CDR2 SFDVKD. The CDR3 spans 13 residues. Study observations and caveats: CD4 TCRs linked to vaccination spanned spike, dominating at 160-218 and 743-854. A mostly white British donor set with more females was recruited, and clonal diversity was possibly underestimated. Seropositivity was recorded at baseline in only five to seven AZD1222 recipients.

The protocol was immunoSEQ multiplex PCR, while the TCRdb copy is restricted to in-frame clones and leaves out a portion. The sample has around 160,000 clones; roughly 92% are singletons. Sequences were derived from peripheral blood, sampled on day 0 of AZD1222 vaccination. The sequence was collected from an adult in good health. The rearrangement joins TRBV24-1 to TRBJ2-5, with 7 nucleotides matching TRBD1. CDR3 coding DNA: TGTGCCACCGGAGACAGGGATAAAGAGACCCAGTACTTC. This translates into CATGDRDKETQYF.